Listed below are T cell receptor beta chains from one sample, sequenced in a study of regulatory dendritic cells for organ transplantation. Measured with immunoSEQ multiplex PCR; TCRdb has only the in-frame clones, and not every one. Of fewer than 40,000 clones in the sample, 75% to 95% are singletons; the top ten hold over 0.1%. Sequenced material: naive CD8+ T cells from blood. All receptors derive from a human donor in good health. Both conserved end residues are part of each CDR3. The D gene is left open where the match is weak. Clone size, where shown, is once, few, many, or a class for clones that have expanded.

TRBV4-1	NA	TRBJ1-2	NA	TGCGCCAGCAGCCTCAACCAGGGGAATAACTATGGCTACACCTTC	CASSLNQGNNYGYTF
TRBV27	NA	TRBJ2-3	NA	TGTGCCAGCAGTTTGCAGAGCACAGATACGCAGTATTTT	CASSLQSTDTQYF
TRBV27	NA	TRBJ2-7	NA	TGTGCCAGCAGTTTAACTGGGGGCGATTTATCCTACGAGCAGTACTTC	CASSLTGGDLSYEQYF
TRBV13	TRBD2	TRBJ2-7	NA	TGTGCCAGCAGCTACGGGGGGGCACCCGAGCAGTACTTC	CASSYGGAPEQYF
TRBV27	NA	TRBJ2-1	NA	TGTGCCAGCAGTTTGATTCAGGGGTCCTCCTACAATGAGCAGTTCTTC	CASSLIQGSSYNEQFF
TRBV9	NA	TRBJ2-5	NA	TGTGCCAGCAGCTTAGATGACACGTCTTTGACAGGCATAGAGACCCAGTACTTC	CASSLDDTSLTGIETQYF
TRBV6-4	TRBD2	TRBJ2-1	NA	TGTGCCAGCAGTCGCCATTCCCAGCGGGACTCCTACAATGAGCAGTTCTTC	CASSRHSQRDSYNEQFF
TRBV28	NA	TRBJ1-2	NA	TGTGCCAGCAGTTTGGGGGGGGACAACTATGGCTACACCTTC	CASSLGGDNYGYTF
TRBV6-5	NA	TRBJ2-2	NA	TGTGCCAGCAGCGGCACCGGGGAGCTGTTTTTT	CASSGTGELFF
TRBV10-3	TRBD1	TRBJ1-1	NA	TGTGCCATCAGTGAAGGGGGCGATGCTTTCTTT	CAISEGGDAFF
TRBV4-3	NA	TRBJ2-1	NA	TGCGCCAGCAGCCAAGATTCGGCGAGCTACAATGAGCAGTTCTTC	CASSQDSASYNEQFF
TRBV6-1	NA	TRBJ2-1	NA	TGTGCCAGCAGTGACTTACTGATGGAGTTCTTC	CASSDLLMEFF
TRBV4-3	TRBD1	TRBJ2-3	NA	TGCGCCAGCAGCCAAGGGACAGGGCCAGATACGCAGTATTTT	CASSQGTGPDTQYF
TRBV21-1	NA	TRBJ2-5	NA	TGTGCCAGCAGCCTAGTAGTGCGAGCGCGGAAGCAAGAGACCCAGTACTTC	CASSLVVRARKQETQYF
TRBV4-3	TRBD1	TRBJ1-1	NA	TGCGCCAGCAGCCACGGGACAGGGGAATTTGAAGCTTTCTTT	CASSHGTGEFEAFF
TRBV27	NA	TRBJ2-7	NA	TGTGCCAGCAGCTCCGGACCCAGGCAAGGCTACGAGCAGTACTTC	CASSSGPRQGYEQYF
TRBV30	NA	TRBJ2-4	NA	TGTGCCTGGAGTGTTGGGGAGAACATTCAGTACTTC	CAWSVGENIQYF
TRBV25-1	NA	TRBJ1-5	NA	TGTGCCAGCAGTCCCGGGGCCAATCAGCCCCAGCATTTT	CASSPGANQPQHF
TRBV27	NA	TRBJ2-7	once	TGTGCCAGCAGCACCGCCGGCGGGGTCGGAGAGCAGTACTTC	CASSTAGGVGEQYF
TRBV15	TRBD1	TRBJ1-2	NA	TGTGCCACCAGCACCCGGGACAGGGGTGGCTACACCTTC	CATSTRDRGGYTF
TRBV15	NA	TRBJ1-1	NA	TGTGCCACCAGCAGAGACAGGGCGTACACTGAAGCTTTCTTT	CATSRDRAYTEAFF
TRBV16	NA	TRBJ1-1	NA	TGTGCCAGCAGCCAATGGCCAGGGGAAGCTTTCTTT	CASSQWPGEAFF
TRBV6-5	TRBD2	TRBJ2-7	once	TGTGCCAGCAGTCTAGCGGGTTGGAACGAGCAGTACTTC	CASSLAGWNEQYF
TRBV7-9	TRBD1	TRBJ1-3	NA	TGTGCCAGCAGTCCGGACAGGGGCCTCTCTGGAAACACCATATATTTT	CASSPDRGLSGNTIYF
TRBV4-3	NA	TRBJ2-7	NA	TGCGCCAGCAGCCAAGAGGACGGACCTACTTACGAGCAGTACTTC	CASSQEDGPTYEQYF
TRBV29-1	TRBD1	TRBJ2-2	NA	TGCAGCGTTACCGACAGGGTCGGCACCGGGGAGCTGTTTTTT	CSVTDRVGTGELFF
TRBV7-6	NA	TRBJ2-7	NA	TGTGCCAGCAGCTTAGGACAGGCCAAAAAATACGAGCAGTACTTC	CASSLGQAKKYEQYF
TRBV4-3	NA	TRBJ1-1	NA	TGCGCCAGCAGCCTAGGGGAGTACACTGAAGCTTTCTTT	CASSLGEYTEAFF
TRBV11-2	NA	TRBJ2-7	NA	TGTGCCAGCAGCCCCCAGGGGTGGTACGAGCAGTACTTC	CASSPQGWYEQYF
TRBV11-1	NA	TRBJ2-7	NA	TGTGCCAGCAGCTTTACGGACCCTTCCTACGAGCAGTACTTC	CASSFTDPSYEQYF
TRBV7-9	TRBD1	TRBJ2-7	NA	TGTGCCAGCAGCTACGGGACAGGGGGCCTCGCCTACGAGCAGTACTTC	CASSYGTGGLAYEQYF
TRBV4-2	NA	TRBJ2-2	NA	TGTGCCAGCAGCCAAGGCCTGTGGACAGCCAATTCGAACACCGGGGAGCTGTTTTTT	CASSQGLWTANSNTGELFF
TRBV6-5	TRBD2	TRBJ2-7	NA	TGTGCCAGCAGTTACCGGGGGGAGAACTACGAGCAGTACTTC	CASSYRGENYEQYF
TRBV4-1	NA	TRBJ2-7	NA	TGCGCCAGCAGCCAAGGGGCCTTCCCCGGACGGGAGCAGTACTTC	CASSQGAFPGREQYF
TRBV28	TRBD2	TRBJ2-2	NA	TGTGCCAGCATGGTGATGGGGGGGACCGGGGAGCTGTTTTTT	CASMVMGGTGELFF
TRBV13	NA	TRBJ2-7	once	TGTGCCAGCAGCTTCTTACAGGCCTACGAGCAGTACTTC	CASSFLQAYEQYF
TRBV9	NA	TRBJ2-6	NA	TGTGCCAGCAGCCCCGGAAAGGGTCCGTCTGGGGCCAACGTCCTGACTTTC	CASSPGKGPSGANVLTF
TRBV6-5	NA	TRBJ1-2	few	TGTGCCAGCAGTGGAGTGACAGGTATCAACTATGGCTACACCTTC	CASSGVTGINYGYTF
TRBV7-8	NA	TRBJ1-6	NA	TGTGCCAGCAGCTTAGCGCGGGCGGGGTGGTCACCCCTCCACTTT	CASSLARAGWSPLHF
TRBV9	NA	TRBJ2-7	NA	TGTGCCAGCAGCCATTCAACCGGGACAAAGACCTACGAGCAGTACTTC	CASSHSTGTKTYEQYF
TRBV7-9	NA	TRBJ1-1	NA	TGTGCCAGCAGCTTAGATGGGGGCTACACTGAAGCTTTCTTT	CASSLDGGYTEAFF
TRBV10-3	NA	TRBJ1-5	NA	TGTGCCATCAGTGAGGCGGGGCAGCCCAATCAGCCCCAGCATTTT	CAISEAGQPNQPQHF
TRBV5-4	TRBD1	TRBJ1-1	NA	TGTGCCAGCAGCGCGGGACAGTCGAACACTGAAGCTTTCTTT	CASSAGQSNTEAFF
TRBV7-9	TRBD2	TRBJ2-5	NA	TGTGCCAGCAGCTTAGGGGTGACTAGCGGACAGACCCAGTACTTC	CASSLGVTSGQTQYF
TRBV27	TRBD1	TRBJ1-2	NA	TGTGCCAGCAGCCCCGGGACAGGAGATGGCTACACCTTC	CASSPGTGDGYTF
TRBV7-9	NA	TRBJ2-1	NA	TGTGCCAGCAGCTTTTCAACTAGTCTCCACAATGAGCAGTTCTTC	CASSFSTSLHNEQFF
TRBV6-5	TRBD1	TRBJ2-7	NA	TGTGCCAGCAGTTACCAGCCAGGGACAGGGGAGGCCTTC	CASSYQPGTGEAF
TRBV4-2	NA	TRBJ1-1	NA	TGTGCCAGCAGCCAAGAGGAGAGGGTTTACACTGAAGCTTTCTTT	CASSQEERVYTEAFF
TRBV30	TRBD1	TRBJ1-1	NA	TGTGCCTGGATCAAAGCCCGGGACAGCGAGACTGAAGCTTTCTTT	CAWIKARDSETEAFF
TRBV4-1	TRBD2	TRBJ2-3	NA	TGCGCCAGCAGCCGTAGCGGGAGAACAGATACGCAGTATTTT	CASSRSGRTDTQYF